These T cell receptor beta chains were read from a single sample in a study of blood T cell repertoires in COVID-19. Assay used: immunoSEQ multiplex PCR; TCRdb lists only in-frame clones, some missing. The sample yields 250,000 or so clones, more than 85% seen once. The sequencing input was PBMCs or T cells enriched from blood (not recorded which). These receptor sequences come from a woman in her 50s who had recovered from COVID-19. The CDR3 runs from the conserved cysteine through the conserved F or W. Each record gives: CDR3 DNA, CDR3 protein, V gene, clone size, J gene, D gene. A D gene is named only where the DNA matches it firmly. Where a row states a size, it is once, few, many or the class of an expanded clone; other rows omit it.

TGTGCCAGCTCAGCCCCGGGACAGGGAGAGGACTACGAGCAGTACTTC,CASSAPGQGEDYEQYF,TRBV18,NA,TRBJ2-7,TRBD1
TGTGCCAGCAGCGTAGGAGAAGGGGTGGCCTACAATGAGCAGTTCTTC,CASSVGEGVAYNEQFF,TRBV9,NA,TRBJ2-1,NA
TGTGCCACTCAAAAATGGGACTTTTACAATGAGCAGTTCTTC,CATQKWDFYNEQFF,TRBV7-9,NA,TRBJ2-1,NA
TGTGCCAGCAGCGCGCACAGCAACTCTGGAAACACCATATATTTT,CASSAHSNSGNTIYF,TRBV6-5,NA,TRBJ1-3,NA
TGTGCCAGCAGCAGACCGGGACAGGACACTGAAGCTTTCTTT,CASSRPGQDTEAFF,TRBV7-9,few,TRBJ1-1,TRBD1
TGTGCCAGCAGTGAGACAGGTTATCAGCCCCAGCATTTT,CASSETGYQPQHF,TRBV28,once,TRBJ1-5,NA
TGTGCCAGCAGGCAACTGGAGACTAATTCACCCCTCCACTTT,CASRQLETNSPLHF,TRBV6-5,NA,TRBJ1-6,NA
TGTGCCAGCAGCCTAAGCGGGGGGAACAATGAGCAGTTCTTC,CASSLSGGNNEQFF,TRBV3-1/TRBV3-2,NA,TRBJ2-1,TRBD2
TGTGCCAGCAGCCCGAACAGGGACCTCACCGGGGAGCTGTTTTTT,CASSPNRDLTGELFF,TRBV3-1/TRBV3-2,NA,TRBJ2-2,NA
TGTGCCAGCAGCCAGAACCCGGGACTAGACTATGGCTACACCTTC,CASSQNPGLDYGYTF,TRBV3-1/TRBV3-2,NA,TRBJ1-2,NA
TGTGCCAGCTCACCAACCAGGGGGGACAATCAGCCCCAGCATTTT,CASSPTRGDNQPQHF,TRBV18,NA,TRBJ1-5,TRBD1
TGTGCCAGCAGTTCGACTAGCGGGACCTCCTACAATGAGCAGTTCTTC,CASSSTSGTSYNEQFF,TRBV25-1,NA,TRBJ2-1,TRBD2
TGTGCCAGCAGCCAAGCTCAGGGGGTAGGTGAAGCTTTCTTT,CASSQAQGVGEAFF,TRBV3-1/TRBV3-2,NA,TRBJ1-1,TRBD1
TGTGCCAGCAGTCCCACGGGACTCAACAATGAGCAGTTCTTC,CASSPTGLNNEQFF,TRBV28,NA,TRBJ2-1,NA
TGTGCCAGCAGTGCCCTTTTAGCAGTACGGTCTCACGAGCAGTACTTC,CASSALLAVRSHEQYF,TRBV27,NA,TRBJ2-7,NA
TGTGCCAGTATTGGGGGAGGAATTGGGGTGGACACTGAAGCTTTCTTT,CASIGGGIGVDTEAFF,TRBV19,NA,TRBJ1-1,NA
TGTGCCAGCTCACCACCTGGGACAGGGGTATACAATGAGCAGTTCTTC,CASSPPGTGVYNEQFF,TRBV18,NA,TRBJ2-1,TRBD1
TGCGCCAGCAGCCAAGACCACAGGGGGCGTCTTGAAAAACTGTTTTTT,CASSQDHRGRLEKLFF,TRBV4-3,once,TRBJ1-4,TRBD1
TGCAGCGCCACGGCGGGGGGGAACACTGAAGCTTTCTTT,CSATAGGNTEAFF,TRBV29-1,NA,TRBJ1-1,NA
TGTGCCAGCAGTTTATGGCTAGCGGGAGACAATGAGCAGTTCTTC,CASSLWLAGDNEQFF,TRBV28,NA,TRBJ2-1,TRBD2
TGTGCCAGCAGTCCTCCGGGAGAGCCCCAGCATTTT,CASSPPGEPQHF,TRBV6-6,NA,TRBJ1-5,NA
TGTGCCAGCAGGGTAGAGAGCGGGCGTGGTGGGACCCAGTACTTC,CASRVESGRGGTQYF,TRBV5-4,NA,TRBJ2-5,NA
TGTGCCAGCAGTGATGTCGGGGGACTAGCGGACTACGAGCAGTACTTC,CASSDVGGLADYEQYF,TRBV2,NA,TRBJ2-7,TRBD2
TGCAGCGTGGAGGGTAGGGATGGCTACACCTTC,CSVEGRDGYTF,TRBV29-1,NA,TRBJ1-2,NA
TGCAGCGTTGATGGGCACTTGAACACTGAAGCTTTCTTT,CSVDGHLNTEAFF,TRBV29-1,NA,TRBJ1-1,NA
TGTGCCAGCAGAAGGGGGATGAACACTGAAGCTTTCTTT,CASRRGMNTEAFF,TRBV28,few,TRBJ1-1,NA
TGTGCCAGCAGAGGACAGGGTTTGACCGGGGAGCTGTTTTTT,CASRGQGLTGELFF,TRBV25-1,once,TRBJ2-2,TRBD1
TGTGCCACCAGCGAAAACGCAGGGATTACCTACGAGCAGTACTTC,CATSENAGITYEQYF,TRBV15,once,TRBJ2-7,NA
TGCGCCAGCAGCCAGGGTGGGGGGGGCAATTCACCCCTCCACTTT,CASSQGGGGNSPLHF,TRBV5-1,NA,TRBJ1-6,NA
TGTGCCAGCAGTTTAGGCGGGTCTATAATCGGGGGGTCTCGCGGCTACACCTTC,CASSLGGSIIGGSRGYTF,TRBV28,NA,TRBJ1-2,NA
TGTGCCAGCAGCCTTAGGACTAGCGGGACACCCTCCTACGAGCAGTACTTC,CASSLRTSGTPSYEQYF,TRBV3-1/TRBV3-2,NA,TRBJ2-7,TRBD2
TGTGCCAGCAGTTTACTGGGAGGCTATAGAGACAATGAGCAGTTCTTC,CASSLLGGYRDNEQFF,TRBV27,NA,TRBJ2-1,NA
TGTGCCAGCAGCCCGGTAGTGGACGGAGGTGAGCAGTTCTTC,CASSPVVDGGEQFF,TRBV9,NA,TRBJ2-1,NA
TGTGCCAGCAGCTTAGAGGGAGGGTGGACAGGGATCGTCTACGAGCAGTACTTC,CASSLEGGWTGIVYEQYF,TRBV7-2,NA,TRBJ2-7,NA
TGTGCCAGCAGGGAGGCAGGGAGCGGGAGAACCGGGGAGCTGTTTTTT,CASREAGSGRTGELFF,TRBV2,NA,TRBJ2-2,TRBD2
TGTGCCAGCAGCTTCTCGGGTACTAATGAAAAACTGTTTTTT,CASSFSGTNEKLFF,TRBV5-6,NA,TRBJ1-4,NA
TGTGCCAGCAGCACTTTTCTAGCGGGAGGAACAGATACGCAGTATTTT,CASSTFLAGGTDTQYF,TRBV7-9,NA,TRBJ2-3,TRBD2
TGTGCCAGCAGTTCGGGACTAGCGAGAGGCAATGAGCAGTTCTTC,CASSSGLARGNEQFF,TRBV11-1,NA,TRBJ2-1,TRBD2
TGTGCCAGCACGGCGGGTTACTACAATGAGCAGTTCTTC,CASTAGYYNEQFF,TRBV12-3/TRBV12-4,NA,TRBJ2-1,NA
TGTGCCAGCACCCCGTCAGGGCAATACGAGCAGTACTTC,CASTPSGQYEQYF,TRBV6-5,NA,TRBJ2-7,NA
TGTGCCATCCCGGTCCACGAGCAGTACTTC,CAIPVHEQYF,TRBV18,NA,TRBJ2-7,NA
TGTGCCAGCAGCTCGGCCAGGGGTCCCTACGAGCAGTACTTC,CASSSARGPYEQYF,TRBV7-2,NA,TRBJ2-7,NA
TGTGCTAGTGGGGCTTGGGGACAGGGCAACTCCTACGAGCAGTACTTC,CASGAWGQGNSYEQYF,TRBV12-5,NA,TRBJ2-7,TRBD1
TGTGCCAGCAGCGTAGTAGCGGGGGGGTCGAACAATGAGCAGTTCTTC,CASSVVAGGSNNEQFF,TRBV9,NA,TRBJ2-1,TRBD2
TGTGCCAGCAGTCCGGGGAACGCTAACTATGGCTACACCTTC,CASSPGNANYGYTF,TRBV6-5,NA,TRBJ1-2,NA
TGCGCCAGCAGTGCCCCTCCTAATCAGCCCCAGCATTTT,CASSAPPNQPQHF,TRBV10-1,NA,TRBJ1-5,NA
TGTGCCAGCAGCGTTATCCGGGACATACAACTCTCGAACACCGGGGAGCTGTTTTTT,CASSVIRDIQLSNTGELFF,TRBV5-5,once,TRBJ2-2,NA
TGTGCCAGCAGCCAAGATTATGAGCGGGGCAACAATGAGCAGTTCTTC,CASSQDYERGNNEQFF,TRBV14,NA,TRBJ2-1,TRBD2
TGTGCCAGCACTACGGGACAGGGGGTCGGTTTCGAGCAGTACTTC,CASTTGQGVGFEQYF,TRBV2,NA,TRBJ2-7,TRBD1